The 6 T cell receptor beta chains below all came from one sample that was sequenced in a study of blood T cell repertoires in COVID-19. Here immunoSEQ multiplex PCR was the method, and the copy in TCRdb shows in-frame clones only, minus some. The sample consists of about 220,000 clones, 88% of them appearing once. Sequences were obtained from PBMCs or T cells enriched from blood (not recorded which). All receptors derive from a woman aged 30 to 39 who had recovered from COVID-19.

CDR3 in DNA: TGTGCCAGCAGTTCCCCGGGGAGCCATCAGCCCCAGCATTTT. Translating gives CASSSPGSHQPQHF. The chain joins TRBV25-1 to TRBJ1-5; D uncertain. Germline CDR1 MGHDK, CDR2 SYGVNS. The ends were cut back, 5 bases at V and 5 bases at J, with 13 bases in the middle. The CDR3 is made up of 14 amino acids. Using reference TRBV25-1 and TRBJ1-5 for the parts outside the CDR3, the full variable domain is EADIYQTPRYLVIGTGKKITLECSQTMGHDKMYWYQQDPGMELHLIHYSYGVNSTEKGDLSSESTVSRIRTEHFPLTLESARPSHTSQYLCASSSPGSHQPQHFGDGTRLSIL.

The chain employs TRBV7-3 and TRBJ2-2; 7 bases line up with TRBD1. The CDR3 runs 16 residues. Germline CDR1 is SGHTA and CDR2 is FQGTGA. V lost 5 bases to trimming and J lost 2 bases; unmatched junction nucleotides: 8. The DNA of the CDR3 is TGTGCCAGCAGCCTCACAGGGGCCTTAAACACCGGGGAGCTGTTTTTT. Translation: CASSLTGALNTGELFF.

This rearrangement joins TRBV12-3 or TRBV12-4 to TRBJ1-1; D uncertain. Deletions cut 2 bases from V and 4 bases from J, with 8 bases between. The CDR3 is made up of 13 amino acids. The CDR3 sequence is CASSLYSGTEAFF. CDR3 nucleotide sequence: TGTGCCAGCAGTTTATACTCGGGCACTGAAGCTTTCTTT.

This clone came up many times. The chain links TRBV4-3 to TRBJ1-2; 10 bases fit TRBD1. The CDR3 is 15 amino acids. V was pared by 0 bases and J by 6 bases, with 4 bases of the junction left unmatched. Germline V gene sequence: CDR1 LGHNA, CDR2 YSLEER. The CDR3 nucleotides read TGCGCCAGCAGCCAAGACCCGACAGGGGGCGATGGCTACACCTTC. It is translated as CASSQDPTGGDGYTF.

The chain couples TRBV5-1 to TRBJ1-1, with unresolved D. Trimming shortened V by 3 bases and J by 8 bases, and 11 bases separated the two germline ends. Looked up from germline, CDR1 is SGHRS and CDR2 is YFSETQ. This CDR3 has 12 amino acids. DNA of the CDR3: TGCGCCAGCAGCTCATCCCGGTTCGAAGCTTTCTTT. Residues: CASSSSRFEAFF. Variable domain in full (rest from reference TRBV5-1 and TRBJ1-1): KAGVTQTPRYLIKTRGQQVTLSCSPISGHRSVSWYQQTPGQGLQFLFEYFSETQRNKGNFPGRFSGRQFSNSRSEMNVSTLELGDSALYLCASSSSRFEAFFGQGTRLTVV.

This clone was picked up one time. V is TRBV19 and J is TRBJ1-3, with 7 bases identical to TRBD1. The CDR3 runs 14 residues. V shed 6 bases and J 3 bases; nucleotides not matched to a gene: 5. Germline V gene data show CDR1 as LNHDA and CDR2 as SQIVND (reference sequence). As DNA, the CDR3 is TGTGCCAGTAGCCTGACAGGGTTTGGAAACACCATATATTTT. Its protein is CASSLTGFGNTIYF.